This entry describes one TCR beta chain. The data stem from a study of shared T cell receptors in the human thymus. The CDR3 has 17 amino acids. With 5 bases clipped from V and 2 bases from J, the junction kept 12 bases outside the gene matches. Per the germline V gene, CDR1 is SGHTA and CDR2 is FQGNSA. Here immunoSEQ multiplex PCR was the method, and the copy in TCRdb shows in-frame clones only, minus some. The repertoire consists of about 660,000 clones, with 80% to 90% occurring once and the leading ten covering roughly 0.0094%. These data also featured in a second study, about human thymus T cells. That paper adds: From resections taken during corrective heart surgery, the thymus tissue was obtained. Gene usage for V and J segments appeared biased in thymic and blood repertoires. Thymic repertoires overlap heavily among unrelated individuals, related research has reported.

The V call is TRBV7-2, the J call TRBJ1-5, with TRBD1 matching over 7 bases. Sequenced: thymocytes. The receptor was derived from a boy in the first two years of life with a congenital heart defect. Written as DNA, the CDR3 is TGTGCCAGCAGCCAGAGGGGACAGATCTTTGGCAATCAGCCCCAGCATTTT. As protein: CASSQRGQIFGNQPQHF. Full variable domain (rest looked up from reference TRBV7-2 and TRBJ1-5): GAGVSQSPSNKVTEKGKDVELRCDPISGHTALYWYRQSLGQGLEFLIYFQGNSAPDKSGLPSDRFSAERTGGSVSTLTIQRTQQEDSAVYLCASSQRGQIFGNQPQHFGDGTRLSIL.